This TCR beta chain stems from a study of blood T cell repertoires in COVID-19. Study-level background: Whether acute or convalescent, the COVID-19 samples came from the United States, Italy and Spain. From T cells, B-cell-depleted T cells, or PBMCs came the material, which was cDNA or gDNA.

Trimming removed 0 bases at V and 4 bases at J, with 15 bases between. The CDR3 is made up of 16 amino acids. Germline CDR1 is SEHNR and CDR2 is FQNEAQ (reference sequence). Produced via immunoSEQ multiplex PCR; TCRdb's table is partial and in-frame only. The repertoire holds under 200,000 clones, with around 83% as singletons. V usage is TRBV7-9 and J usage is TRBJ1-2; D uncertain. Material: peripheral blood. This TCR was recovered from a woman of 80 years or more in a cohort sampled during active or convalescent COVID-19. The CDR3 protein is CASSLAGGVVGYGYTF. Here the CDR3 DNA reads TGTGCCAGCAGCTTAGCGGGAGGTGTGGTGGGCTATGGCTACACCTTC.